This is a list of T cell receptor beta chains from one sample in a study of graft-versus-host responses after intestinal transplantation. Here immunoSEQ multiplex PCR was the method, and the copy in TCRdb shows in-frame clones only, minus some. Counted here are more than 9,500 clones, 35% occurring once; the ten biggest clones make up more than 2.5%. Sequencing was performed on alloreactive CD8+ T cells from a mixed lymphocyte reaction culture, taken before intestinal transplant. All receptors derive from a human patient who received an intestinal transplant. CDR3s include the opening cysteine and the closing phenylalanine or tryptophan. A D gene is named only where the DNA matches it firmly. The listing skips clone size in some rows; elsewhere it reads once, few, many or a size class.

j_gene | v_gene | abundance | d_gene | CDR3aa | CDR3nt
TRBJ2-5 | TRBV15 | - | TRBD1 | CATSRDHWTGQETQYF | TGTGCCACCAGCAGAGATCACTGGACAGGACAAGAGACCCAGTACTTC
TRBJ1-5 | TRBV21-1 | medium-sized | - | CASSITVGTGGIGSNQPQHF | TGTGCCAGCAGCATCACCGTCGGGACAGGGGGCATCGGTAGCAATCAGCCCCAGCATTTT
TRBJ1-6 | TRBV18 | few | - | CASSQGRGSSPLHF | TGTGCCAGCTCACAGGGACGGGGCTCATCACCCCTCCACTTT
TRBJ2-5 | TRBV9 | few | TRBD2 | CASTSDGLAEETQYF | TGTGCCAGCACTAGCGACGGACTAGCGGAAGAGACCCAGTACTTC
TRBJ2-7 | TRBV7-6 | - | - | CANSLGNGYEQYF | TGTGCCAACAGCTTGGGCAACGGCTACGAGCAGTACTTC
TRBJ2-7 | TRBV7-9 | few | - | CASSLAYQGSNEQYF | TGTGCCAGCAGCTTGGCTTATCAGGGGAGTAATGAGCAGTACTTC
TRBJ2-3 | TRBV5-8 | - | TRBD2 | CASSNQRELGNTQYF | TGTGCCAGCAGCAATCAGCGGGAACTTGGAAATACGCAGTATTTT
TRBJ2-7 | TRBV4-1 | medium-sized | - | CASSQDKGYEQYF | TGCGCCAGCAGCCAAGATAAGGGTTACGAGCAGTACTTC
TRBJ2-7 | TRBV7-3 | - | - | CASSLANGASYEQYF | TGTGCCAGCAGCTTAGCCAACGGGGCCTCCTACGAGCAGTACTTC
TRBJ2-1 | TRBV2 | - | - | CASSVFGQRALRYNEQFF | TGTGCCAGCAGTGTCTTTGGGCAGCGGGCCTTGAGGTACAATGAGCAGTTCTTC
TRBJ2-7 | TRBV11-2 | - | - | CASSLVAGSNEQYF | TGTGCCAGCAGCTTAGTGGCAGGGAGCAACGAGCAGTACTTC
TRBJ2-2 | TRBV7-9 | medium-sized | - | CASGPANTGELFF | TGTGCCAGCGGGCCAGCGAACACCGGGGAGCTGTTTTTT
TRBJ2-5 | TRBV7-7 | - | - | CASSLGFGAGETQYF | TGTGCCAGCAGCTTAGGGTTCGGGGCGGGGGAGACCCAGTACTTC
TRBJ2-5 | TRBV7-9 | - | - | CASRALETQYF | TGTGCCAGCAGAGCGTTGGAGACCCAGTACTTC
TRBJ2-3 | TRBV7-8 | - | TRBD2 | CASSPPNQLADSTDTQYF | TGTGCCAGCAGCCCACCGAATCAACTAGCGGATAGCACAGATACGCAGTATTTT
TRBJ1-4 | TRBV9 | - | - | CASSVGPKEEKLFF | TGTGCCAGCAGCGTAGGGCCTAAGGAGGAAAAACTGTTTTTT
TRBJ1-4 | TRBV28 | few | - | CASSLGIEKLFF | TGTGCCAGCAGTTTAGGAATTGAAAAACTGTTTTTT
TRBJ2-5 | TRBV27 | once | - | CASSLNVLGGETQYF | TGTGCCAGCAGTTTAAATGTGCTGGGCGGAGAGACCCAGTACTTC
TRBJ2-7 | TRBV11-2 | few | TRBD2 | CASSPGTSGSIVYEQYF | TGTGCCAGCAGCCCCGGTACTAGCGGGAGTATCGTCTACGAGCAGTACTTC
TRBJ1-5 | TRBV19 | medium-sized | TRBD1 | CASSMGTGGNQPQHF | TGTGCCAGTAGTATGGGGACAGGGGGCAATCAGCCCCAGCATTTT
TRBJ2-7 | TRBV6-6 | - | TRBD1 | CASSYVGQSYEQYF | TGTGCCAGCAGTTACGTGGGACAGTCCTACGAGCAGTACTTC
TRBJ2-5 | TRBV7-3 | few | - | CASSPTPGLETQYF | TGTGCCAGCAGCCCCACCCCTGGTTTGGAGACCCAGTACTTC
TRBJ1-1 | TRBV5-3 | - | TRBD1 | CASSLGWTGTEAFF | TGTGCCAGCAGCTTGGGGTGGACAGGCACTGAAGCTTTCTTT
TRBJ1-2 | TRBV6-6 | - | - | CASSTRDNYGYTF | TGTGCCAGCAGCACCAGGGATAACTATGGCTACACCTTC
TRBJ1-1 | TRBV19 | - | - | CASSMGGWVEAFF | TGTGCCAGTAGTATGGGGGGATGGGTTGAAGCTTTCTTT
TRBJ2-3 | TRBV15 | - | - | CATSRDREERGSTDTQYF | TGTGCCACCAGCAGAGACCGGGAAGAACGCGGTAGCACAGATACGCAGTATTTT
TRBJ2-7 | TRBV11-2 | few | TRBD2 | CASSFPLGGYNSYEQYF | TGTGCCAGCAGCTTCCCCTTGGGGGGGTATAATTCCTACGAGCAGTACTTC
TRBJ2-1 | TRBV5-5 | medium-sized | - | CASSLGAGDTEQFF | TGTGCCAGCAGCTTGGGCGCCGGCGACACCGAGCAGTTCTTC
TRBJ1-2 | TRBV7-3 | - | - | CASSLFGNPDGYTF | TGTGCCAGCAGCTTATTCGGCAACCCGGATGGCTACACCTTC
TRBJ1-1 | TRBV18 | few | - | CASSPAIDSLNTEAFF | TGTGCCAGCTCACCGGCCATCGACAGTCTGAACACTGAAGCTTTCTTT
TRBJ2-1 | TRBV4-1 | - | TRBD1 | CASSQVKDREQFF | TGCGCCAGCAGCCAAGTAAAGGACAGGGAGCAGTTCTTC
TRBJ2-5 | TRBV11-1 | few | TRBD1 | CASSLGRGRHLWETQYF | TGTGCCAGCAGCTTAGGCAGGGGGCGGCACTTGTGGGAGACCCAGTACTTC
TRBJ1-2 | TRBV19 | medium-sized | - | CASSISPGDYGYTF | TGTGCCAGTAGTATCTCTCCAGGGGACTATGGCTACACCTTC
TRBJ2-1 | TRBV7-8 | medium-sized | - | CASSLAWDEQFF | TGTGCCAGCAGCTTAGCCTGGGATGAGCAGTTCTTC
TRBJ2-1 | TRBV4-3 | few | - | CASSQAQGWDEQFF | TGCGCCAGCAGCCAGGCTCAGGGTTGGGATGAGCAGTTCTTC
TRBJ2-7 | TRBV29-1 | many | TRBD2 | CSAGGGGQYEQYF | TGCAGCGCCGGGGGGGGTGGACAATACGAGCAGTACTTC
TRBJ2-7 | TRBV4-3 | medium-sized | - | CASSQVGVAEQYF | TGCGCCAGCAGCCAAGTTGGGGTGGCCGAGCAGTACTTC
TRBJ1-6 | TRBV27 | - | TRBD1 | CASSSNRGGYGSPLHF | TGTGCCAGCAGTTCAAACAGGGGTGGGTATGGTTCACCCCTCCACTTT
TRBJ2-7 | TRBV6-5 | - | - | CATQAYEQYF | TGTGCCACGCAGGCTTACGAGCAGTACTTC
TRBJ2-3 | TRBV27 | medium-sized | - | CASSFSSTDTQYF | TGTGCCAGCAGTTTCTCCAGCACAGATACGCAGTATTTT
TRBJ1-1 | TRBV2 | - | - | CASSEATRALNTEAFF | TGTGCCAGCAGTGAAGCGACCAGGGCCTTGAACACTGAAGCTTTCTTT
TRBJ1-1 | TRBV7-3 | - | - | CASSLTGGNTEAFF | TGTGCCAGCAGCTTAACAGGCGGAAACACTGAAGCTTTCTTT
TRBJ2-7 | TRBV7-7 | medium-sized | - | CASSPRGRSGHEQYF | TGTGCCAGCAGCCCCAGGGGGAGGTCGGGTCACGAGCAGTACTTC
TRBJ2-1 | TRBV7-7 | few | - | CASSLLPEGPLYNEQFF | TGTGCTAGCAGCTTATTACCGGAGGGTCCTCTCTACAATGAGCAGTTCTTC
TRBJ2-7 | TRBV28 | - | - | CASRHNGLYEQYF | TGTGCCAGCAGGCACAACGGACTCTACGAGCAGTACTTC
TRBJ1-2 | TRBV4-2 | - | - | CASSWDPGGYTF | TGTGCCAGCAGCTGGGACCCCGGCGGCTACACCTTC
TRBJ2-1 | TRBV19 | - | - | CASSIGDGVNEQFF | TGTGCCAGTAGTATCGGGGACGGGGTCAATGAGCAGTTCTTC
TRBJ2-7 | TRBV7-9 | once | - | CASSWTGWYSYEQYF | TGTGCCAGCAGCTGGACGGGTTGGTACTCCTACGAGCAGTACTTC
TRBJ1-4 | TRBV7-9 | - | TRBD1 | CASSQANTQGVGKLFF | TGTGCCAGCAGCCAAGCTAACACGCAGGGGGTCGGAAAACTGTTTTTT
TRBJ1-1 | TRBV27 | - | TRBD1 | CASSATGLNTEAFF | TGTGCCAGCAGTGCGACAGGGCTGAACACTGAAGCTTTCTTT
TRBJ1-5 | TRBV28 | - | - | CASSFRGREPQHF | TGTGCCAGCAGTTTTCGGGGGAGGGAGCCCCAGCATTTT
TRBJ2-1 | TRBV4-1 | few | - | CASSQVSGPGNEQFF | TGTGCCAGCAGCCAAGTTAGCGGCCCAGGGAATGAGCAGTTCTTC
TRBJ2-1 | TRBV9 | few | TRBD2 | CASSEGWGGGQFF | TGTGCCAGCAGCGAGGGGTGGGGCGGGGGTCAATTCTTC
TRBJ1-1 | TRBV5-4 | - | - | CASSLNAEAFF | TGTGCCAGCAGCTTGAATGCTGAAGCTTTCTTT